This T cell receptor (beta chain) was sequenced for a study of Ad26.COV2.S vaccination and SARS-CoV-2 variants. As for the study in general: Ad26.COV2.S given intramuscularly, once or twice 56 days apart.

The assay was immunoSEQ multiplex PCR, and TCRdb's table has in-frame clones only and misses some. In the table there are a few hundred thousand clones, around nine tenths of which are singletons. Germline CDR1 LGHNA, CDR2 YSLEER. Between the trimmed V and J ends, which lost 0 bases and 8 bases, there was a span of 13 bases. CDR3 length equals 14 residues. The treatment denotes: 19 received Ad26.COV2.S at low or high dose, single or two shots; about 5 received placebo; per-sample allocation not given. The samples date from day 63 after the first vaccine or placebo injection. An Ad26 vector was used to express Wuhan-strain SARS-CoV-2 spike as the vaccine. Study results and limitations: Substantial breadth in spike-specific CD8+ and CD4+ T cell responses was reportedly seen after vaccination. TCR breadth and depth estimates may have understated total T cell responses.

Of note for this clone: Antigen unknown.

The V and J genes are TRBV4-3 and TRBJ1-2; D remains ambiguous. Sequenced here: peripheral blood, sampled in a trial of Ad26.COV2.S vaccine versus placebo. The source is a person aged 18-65 years who received the Ad26.COV2.S COVID-19 vaccine or a placebo. CDR3 residues: CASSQDLISWGYTF. The CDR3 DNA reads as TGCGCCAGCAGCCAAGATCTTATCAGCTGGGGCTACACCTTC.